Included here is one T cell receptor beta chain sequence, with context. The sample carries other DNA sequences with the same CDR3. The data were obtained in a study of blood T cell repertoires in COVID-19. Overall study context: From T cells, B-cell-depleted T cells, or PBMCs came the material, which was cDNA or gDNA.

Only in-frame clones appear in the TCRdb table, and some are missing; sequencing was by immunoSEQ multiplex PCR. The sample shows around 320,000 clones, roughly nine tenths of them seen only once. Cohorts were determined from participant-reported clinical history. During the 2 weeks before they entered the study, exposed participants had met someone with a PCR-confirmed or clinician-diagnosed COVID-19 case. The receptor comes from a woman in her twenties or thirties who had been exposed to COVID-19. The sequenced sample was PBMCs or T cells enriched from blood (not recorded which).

The CDR3 bases are TGTGCCAGCAGTTTAGACAGGGGCTATGGCTACACCTTC. Its protein product is CASSLDRGYGYTF. The J gene is TRBJ1-2, the V gene TRBV12-3 or TRBV12-4; 7 bases line up with TRBD1. The CDR3 loop spans 13 amino acids. Losses at the gene ends were 1 base for V and 4 bases for J; bases not matched to a gene: 0.